These 8 T cell receptor beta chains were sequenced from one sample in a study of cytomegalovirus exposure and HLA in healthy donors (dated by TCRdb to 2016 to 2017). Library generation was performed with the immunoSEQ multiplex PCR assay. For the multiplex PCR, a mixture combining 60 forward primers for TCR Vbeta segments and 13 reverse primers for TCR Jbeta segments was used. Imported from immuneACCESS, the table was reduced by TCRdb to in-frame sequences with V and J called. These copies leave out some clones; in studies compared against another copy, an unresolved V gene accounts for under half, and the cause of the remainder is not known. Recorded for this sample are tens of thousands of clones; 73% of them occurred a single time. Roughly 5.9% of the sample belongs to the ten largest clones. The sample taken for sequencing was PBMCs. The receptors were gathered from a man over 45 in good health and CMV-seronegative.

The gene calls are TRBV6-6 and TRBJ1-5; TRBD1 agrees at 10 bases. V dropped 4 bases and J dropped 4; count of bases not matched to a gene: 1. Germline values: CDR1 MNHNY, CDR2 SVGAGI (reference sequence). This CDR3 contains 14 residues. The CDR3 sequence: CASSWGQGNQPQHF. DNA of the CDR3: TGTGCCAGCAGTTGGGGACAGGGGAATCAGCCCCAGCATTTT.

The chain is built from TRBV9 and TRBJ1-5; D is perhaps TRBD1 (5 bases). Trimming cost V 3 bases and J 2 bases, with 12 bases left between them. The germline V gene encodes CDR1 SGDLS and CDR2 YYNGEE. CDR3 length: 15 amino acids. The CDR3 sequence is CASSAQGFGNQPQHF. CDR3 coding DNA: TGTGCCAGCAGCGCTCAGGGATTTGGCAATCAGCCCCAGCATTTT.

The chain employs TRBV19 and TRBJ1-2, with D unclear. V shed 2 bases and J shed 7 bases, with 17 bases lying between them. There are 15 residues in the CDR3. From germline, CDR1 is LNHDA and CDR2 SQIVND (reference sequence). The DNA for the CDR3 is TGTGCCAGTAGTATACTAGGGAGAATGGATGCTGGCTACACCTTC. It yields the protein CASSILGRMDAGYTF.

Of note for this clone: Other DNA sequences within the sample encode an identical CDR3. V gene TRBV2 combines with J gene TRBJ1-5, with D maybe TRBD1 (6 bases). Trimming shortened V by 6 bases and J by 12 bases, and 18 bases separated the two germline ends. CDR3 length: 13 amino acids. Germline V gene data show CDR1 as SNHLY and CDR2 as FYNNEI. The CDR3 reads CASSRDTLFLQHF. The CDR3 DNA follows: TGTGCCAGCAGCCGGGACACCCTTTTTCTCCAGCATTTT.

V is TRBV25-1 and J is TRBJ2-3; 9 positions agree with TRBD1. Germline lookup yields CDR1 MGHDK and CDR2 SYGVNS. CDR3 size: 17 residues. Losses at the gene ends were 2 bases for V and 4 bases for J; bases not matched to a gene: 10. DNA of the CDR3: TGTGCCAGCAGTGAACTATTGGGACAGGGTTCGGCAGATACGCAGTATTTT. Translating it yields CASSELLGQGSADTQYF.

Concerning this clone: The junction differs from germline at one of its ends, possibly a read error. The V and J genes are TRBV7-9 and TRBJ2-5, with 12 bases identical to TRBD2. The CDR3 sequence is 15 residues long. Germline CDR1 is SEHNR and CDR2 is FQNEAQ (reference sequence). The CDR3 DNA sequence: TGTTCCAGCAGTCCTAGCGGGGGGGCCCGGGAGACCCAGTACTTC. This gives the protein CSSSPSGGARETQYF.

V and J are TRBV6-1 and TRBJ2-5; TRBD1 matches 7 bases. The J call is uncertain, as TRBJ2-7 better fits the DNA end. The CDR3 runs 15 residues. Germline-derived CDR1 and CDR2 are MNHNS and SASEGT. The CDR3, as DNA: TGTGCCAGCAGTGAAGGGGGACAGAACACCTACGAGCAGTACTTC. It codes for CASSEGGQNTYEQYF.

This chain uses TRBV11-2 with TRBJ1-5, with 8 bases matching TRBD1. The CDR3 contains 15 residues. The ends lost 5 bases at V and 7 bases at J; junction bases unmatched: 10. Per the germline V gene, CDR1 is SGHAT and CDR2 is FQNNGV. The CDR3 protein is CASSAWTGSGQPQHF. CDR3 nucleotides: TGTGCCAGCAGCGCCTGGACAGGGAGCGGGCAGCCCCAGCATTTT.